The text below deals with one TCR beta chain. Its antigen remains undetermined. Base quality data are lacking; no much larger clone is found one base away. Inclusive of the bounding cysteine and phenylalanine, the CDR3 is 14 residues long. The CDR3 DNA has 42 bases and is translated from base 1. Trimming leaves V shorter by 5 bases and J shorter by 6 bases, with the junction holding 7 bases beyond the gene matches. The germline V gene provides CDR1 MNHEY and CDR2 SVGAGI. The record originates from a study of radiotherapy plus CTLA-4 blockade in lung cancer (dated by TCRdb to 2016 to 2019). With regard to the full study: Among enrolled patients, 18% had an objective response and 25% to 40% reached disease control.

In this study, focal radiation therapy paired with CTLA-4 blockade (ipilimumab) was tested in patients who had chemo-refractory metastatic non-small-cell lung cancer. Findings and caveats that apply to the study as a whole: After treatment with radiotherapy and ipilimumab, TCR clones that originated in tumors expanded in peripheral blood. The strongest predictors of response were reported to be early dynamic shifts in blood T cell clones along with a rise in serum interferon-beta following radiation.

The receptor library was made with the immunoSEQ multiplex PCR assay. TCRdb's version of the immuneACCESS table is confined to in-frame rearrangements and falls short of the full clone set. An unresolved V gene accounts for under half of the shortfall where checked; the remainder is of unknown origin. The sample table records some 50,000 clones; 65% to 80% of these occur just once. Together, the top ten hold roughly 3.5% of the sample. The material sequenced was peripheral blood, taken from a patient treated with radiotherapy plus ipilimumab. In this chain, TRBV6-5 is recombined with TRBJ2-3; 8 nucleotides in the junction match TRBD2. The receptor was isolated from a human donor with non-small cell lung cancer who had a partial response to radiotherapy plus ipilimumab. Read as DNA, the sequence is TGTGCCAGCAGTCGGGTAGCGGGGCCCGATACGCAGTATTTT. Its amino acids are CASSRVAGPDTQYF.